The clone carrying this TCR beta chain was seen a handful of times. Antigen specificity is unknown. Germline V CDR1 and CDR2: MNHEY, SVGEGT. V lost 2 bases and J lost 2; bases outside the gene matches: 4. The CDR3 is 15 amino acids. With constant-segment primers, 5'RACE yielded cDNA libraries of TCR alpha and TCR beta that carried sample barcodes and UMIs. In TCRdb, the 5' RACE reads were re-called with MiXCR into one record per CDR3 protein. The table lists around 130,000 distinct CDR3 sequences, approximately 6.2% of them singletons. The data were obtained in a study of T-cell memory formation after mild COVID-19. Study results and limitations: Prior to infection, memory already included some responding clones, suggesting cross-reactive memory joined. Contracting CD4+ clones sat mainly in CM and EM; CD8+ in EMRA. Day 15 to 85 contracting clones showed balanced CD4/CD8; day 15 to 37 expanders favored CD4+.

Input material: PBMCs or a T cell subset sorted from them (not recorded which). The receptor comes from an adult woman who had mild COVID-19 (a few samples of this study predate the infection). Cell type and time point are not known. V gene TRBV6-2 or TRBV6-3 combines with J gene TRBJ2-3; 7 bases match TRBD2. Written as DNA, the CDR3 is TGTGCCAGCAGTTACCGGGGACTACTCACAGATACGCAGTATTTT. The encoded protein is CASSYRGLLTDTQYF.